This note documents a single TCR beta chain sequence. Its antigen is undetermined. Cells were stimulated with overlapping HIV-1 Gag 15-mer peptides. Sorting selected CD4+ T cells upregulating both CD40 ligand and CD69. The sample belongs to a study of persistence of HIV-infected CD4 T cells. The libraries were made with immunoSEQ version 4 in survey mode. Clones were sequenced by immunoSEQ multiplex PCR, and TCRdb holds only the in-frame ones, with some missing. The sample has 20,000 to 25,000 clones, around 67% seen once; the top ten hold about 1.8%. V lost 7 bases and J lost 0; bases outside the gene matches: 17. The CDR3 extends over 20 amino acids. The germline gives CDR1 SGHTA, CDR2 FQGTGA.

The chain carries TRBV7-3 and TRBJ2-2; TRBD2 matches at 10 bases. The source is an adult man with HIV who was CMV-seropositive. The material was CD4+ T cells sorted from PBMCs after approximately 20-hour stimulation, obtained from a patient who received antiretroviral therapy. The CDR3 here is CASTQGISASGGPNTGELFF. The CDR3 coding sequence is TGTGCCAGCACCCAAGGGATCAGTGCTAGCGGGGGCCCGAACACCGGGGAGCTGTTTTTT.